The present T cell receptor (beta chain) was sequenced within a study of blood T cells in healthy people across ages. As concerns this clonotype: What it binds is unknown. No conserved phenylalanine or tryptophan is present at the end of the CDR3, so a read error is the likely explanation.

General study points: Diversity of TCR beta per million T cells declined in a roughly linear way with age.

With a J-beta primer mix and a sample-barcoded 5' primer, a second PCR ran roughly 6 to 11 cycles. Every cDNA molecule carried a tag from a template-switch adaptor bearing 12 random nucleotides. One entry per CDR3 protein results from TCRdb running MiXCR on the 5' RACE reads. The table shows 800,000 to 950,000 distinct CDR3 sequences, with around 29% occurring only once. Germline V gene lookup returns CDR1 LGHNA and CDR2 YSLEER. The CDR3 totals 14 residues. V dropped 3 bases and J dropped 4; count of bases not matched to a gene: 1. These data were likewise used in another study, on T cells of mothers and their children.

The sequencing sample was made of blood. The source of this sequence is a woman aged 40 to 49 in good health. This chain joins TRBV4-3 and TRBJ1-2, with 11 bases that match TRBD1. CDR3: CASSHGTGGYGYTC. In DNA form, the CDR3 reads TGCGCCAGCAGCCATGGGACAGGGGGCTATGGCTACACCTGC.